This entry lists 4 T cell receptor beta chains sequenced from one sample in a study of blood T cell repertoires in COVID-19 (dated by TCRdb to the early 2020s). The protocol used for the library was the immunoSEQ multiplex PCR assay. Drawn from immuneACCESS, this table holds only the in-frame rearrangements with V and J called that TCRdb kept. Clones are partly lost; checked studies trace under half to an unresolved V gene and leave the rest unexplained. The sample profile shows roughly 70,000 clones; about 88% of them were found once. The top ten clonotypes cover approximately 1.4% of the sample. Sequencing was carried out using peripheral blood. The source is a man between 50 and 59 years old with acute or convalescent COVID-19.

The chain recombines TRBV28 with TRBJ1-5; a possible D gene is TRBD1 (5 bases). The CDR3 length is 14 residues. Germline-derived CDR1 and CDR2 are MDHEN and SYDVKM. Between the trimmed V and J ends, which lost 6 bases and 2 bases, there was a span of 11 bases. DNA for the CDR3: TGTGCCAGCAGGACGGACATACGCAATCAGCCCCAGCATTTT. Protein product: CASRTDIRNQPQHF.

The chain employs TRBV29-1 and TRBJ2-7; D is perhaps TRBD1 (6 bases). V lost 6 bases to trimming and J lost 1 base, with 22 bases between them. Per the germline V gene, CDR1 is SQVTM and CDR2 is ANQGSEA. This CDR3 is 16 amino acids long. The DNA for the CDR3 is TGCAGCGTGGTTCCGGCTTGGGGACAACGATCCTACGAGCAGTACTTC. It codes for CSVVPAWGQRSYEQYF.

The CDR3 sequence: CASSLDGSSGNTIYF. The CDR3, as DNA: TGTGCCAGCAGCTTAGACGGTAGCTCTGGAAACACCATATATTTT. The chain links TRBV11-2 to TRBJ1-3; no definite D call. Germline assignment: CDR1 SGHAT and CDR2 FQNNGV. V lost 0 bases and J 0 bases, leaving 6 bases between the germline ends. This CDR3 is built from 15 residues.

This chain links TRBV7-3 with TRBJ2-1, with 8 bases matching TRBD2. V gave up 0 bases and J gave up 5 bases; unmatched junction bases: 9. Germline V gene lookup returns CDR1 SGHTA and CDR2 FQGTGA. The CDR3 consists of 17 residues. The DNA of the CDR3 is TGTGCCAGCAGCTTAACGAGGTACCTAGCGGGTCACAATGAGCAGTTCTTC. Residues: CASSLTRYLAGHNEQFF.